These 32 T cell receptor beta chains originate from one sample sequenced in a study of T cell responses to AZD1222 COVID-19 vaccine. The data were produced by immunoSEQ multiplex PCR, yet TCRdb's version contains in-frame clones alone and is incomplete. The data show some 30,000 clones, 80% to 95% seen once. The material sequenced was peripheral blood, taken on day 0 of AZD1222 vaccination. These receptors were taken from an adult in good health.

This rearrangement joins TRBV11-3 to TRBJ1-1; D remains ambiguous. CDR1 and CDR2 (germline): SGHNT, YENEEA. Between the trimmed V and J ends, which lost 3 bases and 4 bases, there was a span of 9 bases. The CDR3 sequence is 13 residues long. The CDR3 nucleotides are TGTGCCAGCAGCTTTCGTGCGGGCACTGAAGCTTTCTTT. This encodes CASSFRAGTEAFF.

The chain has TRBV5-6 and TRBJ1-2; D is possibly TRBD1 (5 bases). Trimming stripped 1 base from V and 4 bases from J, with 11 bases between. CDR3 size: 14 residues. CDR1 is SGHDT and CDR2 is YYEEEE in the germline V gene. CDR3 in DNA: TGTGCCAGCAGCTTGCGGGGCAGGTTCTATGGCTACACCTTC. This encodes CASSLRGRFYGYTF.

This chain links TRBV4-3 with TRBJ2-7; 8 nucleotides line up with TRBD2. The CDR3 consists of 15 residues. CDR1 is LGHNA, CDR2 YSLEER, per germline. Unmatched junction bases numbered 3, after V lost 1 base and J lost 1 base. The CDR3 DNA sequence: TGCGCCAGCAGCCAAGGAGCGGGGGATTCCTACGAGCAGTACTTC. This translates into CASSQGAGDSYEQYF.

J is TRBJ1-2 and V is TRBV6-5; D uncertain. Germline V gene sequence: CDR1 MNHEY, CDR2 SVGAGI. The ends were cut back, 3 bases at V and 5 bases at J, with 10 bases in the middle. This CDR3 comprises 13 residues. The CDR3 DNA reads TGTGCCAGCAGTTATAGTGGGGTTTATGGCTACACCTTC. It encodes CASSYSGVYGYTF.

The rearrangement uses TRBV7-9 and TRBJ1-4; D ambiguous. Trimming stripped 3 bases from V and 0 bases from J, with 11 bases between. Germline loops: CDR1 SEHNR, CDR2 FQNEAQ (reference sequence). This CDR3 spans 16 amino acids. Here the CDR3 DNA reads TGTGCCAGCAGCTTCCCCCGGGCCGCAACTAATGAAAAACTGTTTTTT. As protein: CASSFPRAATNEKLFF.

The CDR3 nucleotides read TGTGCCACCTCCGACCCGGGACAGGGGACGCAGTATTTT. This sequence encodes CATSDPGQGTQYF. The V gene is TRBV6-5, the J gene TRBJ2-3; 10 positions match TRBD1. The J segment lost 9 bases and the V segment lost 10 bases, leaving 10 bases of the junction unmatched. The V gene's germline CDR1 is MNHEY and CDR2 SVGAGI. This CDR3 region has 13 residues.

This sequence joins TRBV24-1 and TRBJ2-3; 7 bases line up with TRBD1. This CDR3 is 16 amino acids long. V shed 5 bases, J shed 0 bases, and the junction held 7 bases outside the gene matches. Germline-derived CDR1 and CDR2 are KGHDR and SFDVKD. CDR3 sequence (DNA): TGTGCCACCAGTGGGGGCAAGGGGGCTAGCACAGATACGCAGTATTTT. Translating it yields CATSGGKGASTDTQYF.

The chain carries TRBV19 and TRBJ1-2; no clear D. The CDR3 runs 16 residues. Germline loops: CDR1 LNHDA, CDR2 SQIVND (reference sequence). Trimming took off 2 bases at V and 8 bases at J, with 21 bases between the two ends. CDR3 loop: CASSITGVQVLGGYTF. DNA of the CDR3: TGTGCCAGTAGTATAACGGGTGTGCAGGTCCTTGGCGGCTACACCTTC.

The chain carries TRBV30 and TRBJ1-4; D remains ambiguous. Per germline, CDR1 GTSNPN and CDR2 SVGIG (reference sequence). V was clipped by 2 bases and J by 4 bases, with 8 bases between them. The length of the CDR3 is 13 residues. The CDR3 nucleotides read TGTGCCTGGAGTTGGGCGTATAATGAAAAACTGTTTTTT. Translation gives CAWSWAYNEKLFF.

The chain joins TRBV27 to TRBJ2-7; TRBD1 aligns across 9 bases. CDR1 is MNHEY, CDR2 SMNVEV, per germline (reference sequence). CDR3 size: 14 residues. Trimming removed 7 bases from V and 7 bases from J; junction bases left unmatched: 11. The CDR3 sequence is CASKAGTGYGEQYF. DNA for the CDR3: TGTGCCAGCAAGGCCGGGACAGGGTATGGGGAGCAGTACTTC.

For the CDR3, the DNA is TGTGCCAGCAGCTTGGACAGGGGGAGGACTGAAGCTTTCTTT. Its protein product is CASSLDRGRTEAFF. The chain combines TRBV5-6 with TRBJ1-1, with 8 bases lining up with TRBD1. CDR1 and CDR2 from the germline V gene are SGHDT and YYEEEE. This CDR3 region has 14 residues. The J segment lost 5 bases and the V segment lost 0 bases, leaving 3 bases of the junction unmatched.

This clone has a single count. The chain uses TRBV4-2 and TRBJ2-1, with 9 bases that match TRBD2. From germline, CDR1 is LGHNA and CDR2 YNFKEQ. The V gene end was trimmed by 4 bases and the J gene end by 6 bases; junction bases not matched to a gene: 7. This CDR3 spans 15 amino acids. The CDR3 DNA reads TGTGCCAGCAGCCCGGGTGCGGGGGGGCTCAATGAGCAGTTCTTC. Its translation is CASSPGAGGLNEQFF.

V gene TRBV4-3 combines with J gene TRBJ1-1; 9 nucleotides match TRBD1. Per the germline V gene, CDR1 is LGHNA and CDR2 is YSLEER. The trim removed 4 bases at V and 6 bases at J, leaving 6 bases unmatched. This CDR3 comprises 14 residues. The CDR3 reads CASSLLRTGAEAFF. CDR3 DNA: TGCGCCAGCAGCCTTTTAAGGACAGGGGCTGAAGCTTTCTTT.

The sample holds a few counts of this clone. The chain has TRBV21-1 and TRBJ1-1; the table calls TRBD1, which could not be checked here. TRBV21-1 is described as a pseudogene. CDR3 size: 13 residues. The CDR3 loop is CANPGGLNTEAFF. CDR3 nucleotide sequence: TGTGCGAACCCAGGGGGCCTGAACACTGAAGCTTTCTTT.

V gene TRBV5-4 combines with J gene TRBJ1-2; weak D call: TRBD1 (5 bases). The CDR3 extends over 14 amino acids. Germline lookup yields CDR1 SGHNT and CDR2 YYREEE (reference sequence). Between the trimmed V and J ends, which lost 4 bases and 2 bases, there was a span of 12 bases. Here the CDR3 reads CASSRRERNYGYTF. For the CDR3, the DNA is TGTGCCAGCAGCCGCAGGGAAAGGAACTATGGCTACACCTTC.

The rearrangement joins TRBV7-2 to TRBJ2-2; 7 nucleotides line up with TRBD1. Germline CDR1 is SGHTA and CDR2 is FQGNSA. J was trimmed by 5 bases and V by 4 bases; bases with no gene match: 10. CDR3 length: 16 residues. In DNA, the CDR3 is TGTGCCAGCAGCTCAAAGGGGGCCGACAGGACCGGGGAGCTGTTTTTT. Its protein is CASSSKGADRTGELFF.

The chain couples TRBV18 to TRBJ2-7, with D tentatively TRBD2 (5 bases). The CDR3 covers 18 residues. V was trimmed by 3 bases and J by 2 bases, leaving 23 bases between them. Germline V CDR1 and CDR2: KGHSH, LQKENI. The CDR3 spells CASSPGTAASTSTYEQYF. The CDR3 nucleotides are TGTGCCAGCTCACCGGGCACAGCGGCCAGTACTTCAACCTACGAGCAGTACTTC.

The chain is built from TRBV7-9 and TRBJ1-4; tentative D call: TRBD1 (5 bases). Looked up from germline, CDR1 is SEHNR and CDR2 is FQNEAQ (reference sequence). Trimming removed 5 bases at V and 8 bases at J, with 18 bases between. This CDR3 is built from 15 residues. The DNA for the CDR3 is TGTGCCAGCAGCCCCGGCGGGGGGGTAAGAGAAAAACTGTTTTTT. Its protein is CASSPGGGVREKLFF.

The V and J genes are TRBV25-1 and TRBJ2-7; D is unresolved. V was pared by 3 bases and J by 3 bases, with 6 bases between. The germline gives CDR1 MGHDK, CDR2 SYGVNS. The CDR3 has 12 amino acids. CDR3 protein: CASSDRNYEQYF. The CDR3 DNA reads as TGTGCCAGCAGTGATAGAAACTACGAGCAGTACTTC.

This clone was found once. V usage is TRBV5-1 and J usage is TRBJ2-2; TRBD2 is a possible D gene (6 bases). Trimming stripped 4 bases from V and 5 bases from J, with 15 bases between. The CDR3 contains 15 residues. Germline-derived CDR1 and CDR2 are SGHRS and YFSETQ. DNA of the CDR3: TGCGCCAGCAGCCCCCGCGGGACCGGAACCGGGGAGCTGTTTTTT. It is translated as CASSPRGTGTGELFF.

The CDR3 protein is CASSAGPPGDQPQHF. CDR3 sequence (DNA): TGTGCCAGTAGTGCAGGTCCGCCAGGAGATCAGCCCCAGCATTTT. The chain combines TRBV19 with TRBJ1-5; D remains ambiguous. Trimming removed 5 bases from V and 5 bases from J, with 16 bases in between. This CDR3 is built from 15 residues. CDR1 LNHDA and CDR2 SQIVND come from the germline V gene (reference sequence).

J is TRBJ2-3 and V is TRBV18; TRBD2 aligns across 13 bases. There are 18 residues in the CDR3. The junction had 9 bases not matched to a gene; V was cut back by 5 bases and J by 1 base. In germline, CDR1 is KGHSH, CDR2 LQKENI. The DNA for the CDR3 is TGTGCCAGCTCATCAAGACTAGCGGGGGGTTTGGGCACAGATACGCAGTATTTT. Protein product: CASSSRLAGGLGTDTQYF. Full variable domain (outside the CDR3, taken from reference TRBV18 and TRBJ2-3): NAGVMQNPRHLVRRRGQEARLRCSPMKGHSHVYWYRQLPEEGLKFMVYLQKENIIDESGMPKERFSAEFPKEGPSILRIQQVVRGDSAAYFCASSSRLAGGLGTDTQYFGPGTRLTVL.

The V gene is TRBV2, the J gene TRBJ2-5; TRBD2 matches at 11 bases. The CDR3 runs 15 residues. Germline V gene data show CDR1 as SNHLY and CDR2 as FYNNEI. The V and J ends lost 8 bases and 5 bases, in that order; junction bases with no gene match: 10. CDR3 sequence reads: CASFASGGKRETQYF. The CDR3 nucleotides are TGTGCCAGCTTCGCTAGCGGGGGGAAGCGGGAGACCCAGTACTTC.

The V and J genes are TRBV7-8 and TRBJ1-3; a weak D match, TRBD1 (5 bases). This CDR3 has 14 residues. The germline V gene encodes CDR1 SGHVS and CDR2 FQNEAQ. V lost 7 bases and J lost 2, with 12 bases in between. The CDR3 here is CASTVDITGNTIYF. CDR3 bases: TGTGCCAGCACCGTGGACATTACTGGAAACACCATATATTTT.

The DNA of the CDR3 is TGTGCCAGCAGCAAGTGGACAGGGGACACTGAAGCTTTCTTT. Encoded protein: CASSKWTGDTEAFF. The rearrangement uses TRBV7-2 and TRBJ1-1; 9 positions match TRBD1. Germline assignment: CDR1 SGHTA and CDR2 FQGNSA. V gave up 5 bases and J gave up 3 bases; unmatched junction bases: 4. This CDR3 comprises 14 residues.

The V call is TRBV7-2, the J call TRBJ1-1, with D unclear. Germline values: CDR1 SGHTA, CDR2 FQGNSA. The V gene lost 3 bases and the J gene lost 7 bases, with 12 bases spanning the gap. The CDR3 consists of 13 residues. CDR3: CASSFSGVLEAFF. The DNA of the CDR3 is TGTGCCAGCAGCTTTTCGGGAGTCCTTGAAGCTTTCTTT. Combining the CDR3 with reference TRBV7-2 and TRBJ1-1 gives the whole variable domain GAGVSQSPSNKVTEKGKDVELRCDPISGHTALYWYRQSLGQGLEFLIYFQGNSAPDKSGLPSDRFSAERTGGSVSTLTIQRTQQEDSAVYLCASSFSGVLEAFFGQGTRLTVV.

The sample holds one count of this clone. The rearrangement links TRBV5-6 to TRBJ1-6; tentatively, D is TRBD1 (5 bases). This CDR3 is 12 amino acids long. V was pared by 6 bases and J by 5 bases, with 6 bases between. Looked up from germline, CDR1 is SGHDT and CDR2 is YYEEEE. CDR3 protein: CASTDNNSPLHF. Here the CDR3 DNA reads TGTGCCAGCACGGACAATAATTCACCCCTCCACTTT.

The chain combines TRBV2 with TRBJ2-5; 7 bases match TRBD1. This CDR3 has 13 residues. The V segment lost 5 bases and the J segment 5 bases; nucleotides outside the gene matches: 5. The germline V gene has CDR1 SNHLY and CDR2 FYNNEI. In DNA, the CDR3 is TGTGCCAGCAGTCGGGACAGCAGGGAGACCCAGTACTTC. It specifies CASSRDSRETQYF.

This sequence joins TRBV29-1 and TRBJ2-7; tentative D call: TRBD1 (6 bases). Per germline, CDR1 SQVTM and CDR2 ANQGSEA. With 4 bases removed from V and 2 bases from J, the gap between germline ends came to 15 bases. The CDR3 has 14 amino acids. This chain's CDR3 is CSVGQGLGTYEQYF. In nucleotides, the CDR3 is TGCAGCGTTGGGCAGGGGTTGGGGACCTACGAGCAGTACTTC.

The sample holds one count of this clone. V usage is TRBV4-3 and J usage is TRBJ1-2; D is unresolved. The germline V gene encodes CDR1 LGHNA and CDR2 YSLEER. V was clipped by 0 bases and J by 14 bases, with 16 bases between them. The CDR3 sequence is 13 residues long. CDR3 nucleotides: TGCGCCAGCAGCCAAGATCGGGGTAGGGTGATAACCTTC. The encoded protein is CASSQDRGRVITF.

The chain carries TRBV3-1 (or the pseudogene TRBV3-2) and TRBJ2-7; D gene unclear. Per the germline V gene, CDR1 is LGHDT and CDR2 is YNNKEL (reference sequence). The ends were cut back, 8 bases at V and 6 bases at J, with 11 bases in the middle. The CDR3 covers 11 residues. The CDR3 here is CASSQSSEQYF. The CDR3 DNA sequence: TGTGCCAGCTCCCAATCGTCCGAGCAGTACTTC.

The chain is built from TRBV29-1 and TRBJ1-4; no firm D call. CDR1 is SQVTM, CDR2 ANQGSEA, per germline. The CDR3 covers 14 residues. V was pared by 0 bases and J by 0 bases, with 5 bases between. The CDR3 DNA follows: TGCAGCGTTGAAGAGCCCCCAACTAATGAAAAACTGTTTTTT. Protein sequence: CSVEEPPTNEKLFF.